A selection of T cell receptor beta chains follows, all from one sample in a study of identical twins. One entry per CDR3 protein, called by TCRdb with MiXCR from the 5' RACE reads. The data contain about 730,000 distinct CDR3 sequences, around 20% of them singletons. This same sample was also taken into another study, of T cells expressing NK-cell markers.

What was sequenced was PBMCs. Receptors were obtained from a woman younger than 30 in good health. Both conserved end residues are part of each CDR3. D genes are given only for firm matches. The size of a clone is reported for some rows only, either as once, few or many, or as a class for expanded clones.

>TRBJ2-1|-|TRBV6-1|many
CASATASYNEQFF
TGTGCCTCCGCGACAGCATCCTACAATGAGCAGTTCTTC
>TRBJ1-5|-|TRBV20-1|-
CSATPGHIHQPQHF
TGCAGTGCTACTCCGGGACATATCCATCAGCCCCAGCATTTT
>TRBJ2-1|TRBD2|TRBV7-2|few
CASSLELAVYNEQFF
TGTGCCAGCAGCTTAGAACTAGCGGTGTACAATGAGCAGTTCTTC
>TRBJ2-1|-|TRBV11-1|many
CASGEWTGDNEQFF
TGTGCCAGTGGGGAGTGGACGGGAGACAATGAGCAGTTCTTC
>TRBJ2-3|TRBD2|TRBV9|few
CASSVDDGRAANTQYF
TGTGCCAGCAGCGTAGATGACGGGAGGGCCGCAAATACGCAGTATTTT
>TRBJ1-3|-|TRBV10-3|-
CAAMGGRNTIYF
TGTGCCGCAATGGGAGGTAGAAACACCATATATTTT
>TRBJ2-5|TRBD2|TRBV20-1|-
CSSTSGKQTQYF
TGCAGTTCGACTAGCGGGAAACAGACCCAGTACTTC
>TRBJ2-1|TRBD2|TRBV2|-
CASREEPGLGDEQFF
TGTGCCAGCAGGGAGGAACCGGGACTAGGCGATGAGCAGTTCTTC
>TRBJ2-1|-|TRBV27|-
CASSSRRSGGPEQFF
TGTGCCAGCAGTTCAAGGAGGTCCGGGGGTCCTGAGCAGTTCTTC
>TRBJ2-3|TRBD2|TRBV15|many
CATSGGGTTTDTQYF
TGTGCCACCAGCGGGGGGGGTACTACCACAGATACGCAGTATTTT
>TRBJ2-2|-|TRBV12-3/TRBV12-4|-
CASSLRGPGTGELFF
TGTGCCAGCAGTCTGCGGGGGCCGGGCACCGGGGAGCTGTTTTTT
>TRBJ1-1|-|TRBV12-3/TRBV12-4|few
CASSLWRARVVTEAFF
TGTGCCAGCAGTTTATGGAGGGCCAGGGTCGTCACTGAAGCTTTCTTT
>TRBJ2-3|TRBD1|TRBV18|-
CASSFRTGTDTKYF
TGTGCCAGCTCATTTCGGACAGGCACAGATACGAAGTATTTT
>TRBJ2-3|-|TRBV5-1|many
CASSLEPPGSTQYF
TGCGCCAGCAGCTTGGAACCCCCCGGAAGTACGCAGTATTTT
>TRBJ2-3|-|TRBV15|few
CATSRDVSSPPGTDTQYF
TGTGCCACCAGCAGAGATGTGTCCTCGCCGCCAGGCACAGATACGCAGTATTTT
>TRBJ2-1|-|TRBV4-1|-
CASSIEGDYNEQFF
TGCGCCAGCAGCATCGAGGGGGACTACAATGAGCAGTTCTTC
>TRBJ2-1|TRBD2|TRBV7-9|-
CASRTSGRRPHNEQFF
TGTGCCAGCAGAACTAGCGGGAGGCGGCCTCACAATGAGCAGTTCTTC
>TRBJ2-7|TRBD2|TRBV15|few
CATSRPGLAGGEQYF
TGTGCCACCAGCAGACCTGGACTAGCGGGGGGGGAGCAGTACTTC
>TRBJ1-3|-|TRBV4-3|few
CASSPAPGTGNTIYF
TGCGCCAGCAGCCCGGCGCCAGGGACCGGAAACACCATATATTTT
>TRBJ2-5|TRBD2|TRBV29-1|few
CSVQTSGRARETQYF
TGCAGCGTCCAGACTAGCGGGAGGGCCCGGGAGACCCAGTACTTC
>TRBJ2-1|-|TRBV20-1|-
CSAPNLGTSPYNEQFF
TGCAGTGCTCCAAATCTAGGGACCTCCCCCTACAATGAGCAGTTCTTC
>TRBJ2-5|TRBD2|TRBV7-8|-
CASSLQVAGGPDETQYF
TGTGCCAGCAGCTTACAAGTAGCGGGGGGGCCGGACGAGACCCAGTACTTC
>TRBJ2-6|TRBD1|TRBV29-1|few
CSVFTGGISSGANVLTF
TGCAGCGTTTTCACAGGGGGCATAAGCTCTGGGGCCAACGTCCTGACTTTC
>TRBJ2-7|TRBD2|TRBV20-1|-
CSATLAGVSEQYF
TGCAGTGCGACGCTAGCGGGAGTAAGTGAGCAGTACTTC
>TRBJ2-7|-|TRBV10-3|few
CAISESRGNRPEQYF
TGTGCCATCAGTGAGTCGAGAGGGAACCGTCCCGAGCAGTACTTC
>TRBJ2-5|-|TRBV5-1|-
CASVPGYLQGGETQYF
TGCGCCAGCGTCCCAGGTTATCTACAGGGAGGAGAGACCCAGTACTTC
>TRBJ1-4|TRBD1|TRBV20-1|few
CSARDTLTGDEKLFF
TGCAGTGCTAGAGACACCCTGACAGGGGATGAAAAACTGTTTTTT
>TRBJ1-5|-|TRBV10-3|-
CAISESRGSQPQHF
TGTGCCATCAGTGAGTCTAGAGGGAGTCAGCCCCAGCATTTT
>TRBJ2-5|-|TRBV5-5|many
CASSFTLWGREAQYF
TGTGCCAGCAGCTTCACCCTCTGGGGGCGCGAGGCCCAGTACTTC
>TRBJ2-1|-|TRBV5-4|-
CASSLSWANNEQFF
TGTGCCAGCAGCTTGTCGTGGGCTAACAATGAGCAGTTCTTC
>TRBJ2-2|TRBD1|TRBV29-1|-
CSVGPTHRDSNTGELFF
TGCAGCGTTGGTCCCACCCACCGGGACAGCAACACCGGGGAGCTGTTTTTT
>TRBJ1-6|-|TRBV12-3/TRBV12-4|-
CASRSDVGGNSPLHF
TGTGCCAGCAGGTCTGACGTAGGTGGGAATTCACCCCTCCACTTT
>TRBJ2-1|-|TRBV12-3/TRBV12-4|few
CASGMGDEQFF
TGTGCCAGCGGCATGGGCGATGAGCAGTTCTTC
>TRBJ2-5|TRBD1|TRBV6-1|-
CASSKGAWETQYF
TGTGCCAGCAGTAAGGGGGCATGGGAGACCCAGTACTTC
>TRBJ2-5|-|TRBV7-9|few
CASSSLTRAETQYF
TGTGCCAGCAGCTCCCTGACTAGAGCCGAGACCCAGTACTTC
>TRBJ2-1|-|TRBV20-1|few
CSARVPRAVVTGQFF
TGCAGTGCTAGAGTTCCCCGCGCTGTTGTCACGGGGCAGTTCTTC
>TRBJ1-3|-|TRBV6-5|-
CASSFGVGRNTIYF
TGTGCCAGCAGTTTCGGGGTAGGAAGAAACACCATATATTTT
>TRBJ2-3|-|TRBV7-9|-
CASSSYDTQYF
TGTGCCAGCAGCTCGTATGATACGCAGTATTTT
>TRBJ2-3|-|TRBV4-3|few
CASSQDGDATDPKLDTQYF
TGCGCCAGCAGCCAAGACGGCGACGCCACAGACCCAAAGTTAGATACGCAGTATTTT
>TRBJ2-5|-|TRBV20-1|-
CSASQDSGTYQETQYF
TGCAGTGCTAGCCAGGACAGCGGGACGTACCAAGAGACCCAGTACTTC
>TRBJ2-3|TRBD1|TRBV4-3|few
CASSQEPGQNSDTQYF
TGCGCCAGCAGCCAGGAACCGGGACAGAATTCAGATACGCAGTATTTT
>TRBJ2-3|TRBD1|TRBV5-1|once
CASREGQPTDTQYF
TGCGCCAGCAGAGAGGGACAGCCCACAGATACGCAGTATTTT
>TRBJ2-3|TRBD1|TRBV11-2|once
CASSFYGQGSPDTQYF
TGTGCCAGCAGCTTTTACGGACAGGGTTCCCCAGATACGCAGTATTTT
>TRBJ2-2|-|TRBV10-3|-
CAIGWGGPSGELFF
TGTGCCATCGGCTGGGGGGGGCCCTCCGGGGAGCTGTTTTTT
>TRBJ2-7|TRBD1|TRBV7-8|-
CATIAGTGEEEQYF
TGTGCCACCATCGCAGGGACAGGGGAAGAAGAGCAGTACTTC
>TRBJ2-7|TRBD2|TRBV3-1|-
CASSQAASGSYEQYF
TGTGCCAGCAGCCAAGCGGCTAGCGGGAGCTACGAGCAGTACTTC
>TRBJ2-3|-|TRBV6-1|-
CASTRPEGSPDTQYF
TGTGCCAGCACCCGACCGGAGGGGAGCCCAGATACGCAGTATTTT
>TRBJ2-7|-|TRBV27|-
CASTLRDGRPPYEQYF
TGTGCCAGCACCCTAAGGGACGGTCGGCCCCCCTACGAGCAGTACTTC
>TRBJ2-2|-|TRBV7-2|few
CASSSSAANTGELFF
TGTGCCAGCAGCTCGAGTGCGGCGAACACCGGGGAGCTGTTTTTT
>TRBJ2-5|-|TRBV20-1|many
CSVLVLETQYF
TGCAGTGTACTAGTCCTAGAGACCCAGTACTTC